The rows below give T cell receptor beta chains drawn from one sample of a study of cytomegalovirus exposure and HLA in healthy donors. Sequencing was performed with immunoSEQ multiplex PCR; in TCRdb, only in-frame clones are kept and a portion is missing. This sample carries about 170,000 clones, with about 0.79% going to the ten biggest clones. The sequenced sample was PBMCs. The receptors come from a woman under 30 in good health and CMV-seropositive. CDR3s include the opening cysteine and the closing phenylalanine or tryptophan. D genes are given only for firm matches.

v_gene	d_gene	j_gene	CDR3nt	CDR3aa
TRBV27	-	TRBJ2-5	TGTGCCAGCAGTTTCCTCTGGGGGAGGGGGGAGACCCAGTACTTC	CASSFLWGRGETQYF
TRBV5-1	-	TRBJ2-6	TGCGCCAGCAGCTTGCCGAGCGAGTCGTGGTTCCTGACTTTC	CASSLPSESWFLTF
TRBV7-6	-	TRBJ2-3	TGTGCCAGCAGCTCATCGGCAGATACGCAGTATTTT	CASSSSADTQYF
TRBV27	TRBD2	TRBJ2-2	TGTGCCAGCAGTGGGCGGGGGAAGCGGGAGGTCGGGGAGCTGTTTTTT	CASSGRGKREVGELFF
TRBV7-2	TRBD1	TRBJ1-5	TGTGCCAGCAGCTTAGGGGCTCCAGGGGGCCTTAGGGGGGCCCAGCATTTT	CASSLGAPGGLRGAQHF
TRBV7-9	TRBD2	TRBJ2-7	TGTGCCAGCAGCCCAGGTCGGACTAGCGGGAGCCATAGCTCCTACGAGCAGTACTTC	CASSPGRTSGSHSSYEQYF
TRBV6-1	TRBD1	TRBJ2-1	TGTGCCAGCAGGGGACAGGGGGCGATCGATGAGCAGTTCTTC	CASRGQGAIDEQFF
TRBV29-1	TRBD1	TRBJ1-2	TGCAGCGCGGGACAGGGGAGTGACTATGGCTACACCTTC	CSAGQGSDYGYTF
TRBV11-2	TRBD2	TRBJ2-5	TGTGCCAGCAGTCTAGGGGCTAGCGGGGTACGAGAGACCCAGTACTTC	CASSLGASGVRETQYF
TRBV5-1	TRBD1	TRBJ1-1	TGCGCCAGCAACACGGGACAGGGGGACGCTGAAGCTTTCTTT	CASNTGQGDAEAFF
TRBV7-2	TRBD1	TRBJ1-2	TGTGCCAGCAGCTTAAGTTCGGGACAGGGAGACTATGGCTACACCTTC	CASSLSSGQGDYGYTF
TRBV7-7	-	TRBJ2-7	TGTGCTAGCAGCCCCTCCGGGGGCTCCTACGAGCAGTACTTC	CASSPSGGSYEQYF
TRBV19	-	TRBJ1-1	TGTGCCACCTCGCGGGGGCGAGTCACTGAAGCTTTCTTT	CATSRGRVTEAFF
TRBV19	-	TRBJ1-1	TGTGCCAGTAGAACGACGGGGAACACTGAAGCTTTCTTT	CASRTTGNTEAFF
TRBV5-1	-	TRBJ1-2	TGCGCCAGCAGCTTCCAGGATTCTAACTATGGCTACACCTTC	CASSFQDSNYGYTF
TRBV28	TRBD1	TRBJ2-2	TGTGCCAGCAGTACTCAGGGGGCCGGCACCGGGGAGCTGTTTTTT	CASSTQGAGTGELFF
TRBV5-1	-	TRBJ2-1	TGCGCCAGCAGCTTGGAGGGGGATTACGATGAGCAGTTCTTC	CASSLEGDYDEQFF
TRBV7-7	-	TRBJ2-1	TGTGCCAGCAGCCTCGACCGAAGCTCGGGCAATGAGCAGTTCTTC	CASSLDRSSGNEQFF
TRBV11-2	-	TRBJ1-1	TGTGCCAGCTCCCCCAACAGGGTAAGCACTGAAGCTTTCTTT	CASSPNRVSTEAFF
TRBV7-6	TRBD2	TRBJ2-7	TGTGCCAGCAGCTTAGGAGCGGGAGGGCCTTACGAGCAGTACTTC	CASSLGAGGPYEQYF
TRBV6-6	-	TRBJ1-2	TGTGCCAGCAGTACGCAGTATGGCTACACCTTC	CASSTQYGYTF
TRBV11-2	-	TRBJ2-2	TGTGCCAGCAGCCCCCGGAGGGGAACCGGGGAGCTGTTTTTT	CASSPRRGTGELFF
TRBV11-3	TRBD1	TRBJ2-5	TGTGCCAGCAGCCCGTTGGGACAGGGGGTTACACAGTACTTC	CASSPLGQGVTQYF
TRBV5-1	TRBD1	TRBJ1-1	TGCGCCAGCAGCCCAGGACAGGGAATAAACACTGAAGCTTTCTTT	CASSPGQGINTEAFF
TRBV30	TRBD1	TRBJ1-2	TGTGCCTGGAGTGTATCTGGGACAGGGGGAAACTTCTACACCTTC	CAWSVSGTGGNFYTF
TRBV2	-	TRBJ1-2	TGTGCCAGCAGTGAAGCATTGGGCCCTACCAACTATGGCTACACCTTC	CASSEALGPTNYGYTF
TRBV13	TRBD2	TRBJ2-3	TGTGCCAGCAGCTTAGTTGCGGGAGGGCCCTCAGATACGCAGTATTTT	CASSLVAGGPSDTQYF
TRBV10-3	TRBD2	TRBJ2-5	TGTGCCATGAGCGGGGACGTACAAGAGACCCAGTACTTC	CAMSGDVQETQYF
TRBV7-9	-	TRBJ1-1	TGTGCCAGCAGAAGGGGGGGCAAGGTGACTGAAGCTTTCTTT	CASRRGGKVTEAFF
TRBV7-9	TRBD2	TRBJ2-3	TGTGCCAGCAGCCGGAGACTAGCGGGGAGCACAGATACGCAGTATTTT	CASSRRLAGSTDTQYF
TRBV30	TRBD1	TRBJ1-1	TGTGCCTGGTCACAGGGGGCGAATGTTGAAGCTTTCTTT	CAWSQGANVEAFF
TRBV5-4	-	TRBJ2-3	TGTGCCAGCAGCTATAGTAACACAGATACGCAGTATTTT	CASSYSNTDTQYF
TRBV9	-	TRBJ1-3	TGTGCCAGCAGCGTAGAAACCCAGGGGCGCACTGGAAACACCATATATTTT	CASSVETQGRTGNTIYF
TRBV7-9	-	TRBJ2-1	TGTGCCAGCAGCCCAATCCGACAGACTAATGAGCAGTTCTTC	CASSPIRQTNEQFF
TRBV6-1	-	TRBJ2-1	TGTGCCAGCAGCCCCCGGAATGAGCAGTTCTTC	CASSPRNEQFF
TRBV7-9	-	TRBJ1-3	TGTGCCAGCAGCTTAGGTCTTGGAAACACCATATATTTT	CASSLGLGNTIYF
TRBV25-1	-	TRBJ2-7	TGTGCCAGCAACTCCCCAGGGCGCGATAACGAGCAGTACTTC	CASNSPGRDNEQYF
TRBV5-1	TRBD1	TRBJ2-3	TGCGCCAGCAGCTTGACGACCAGGGGGCCAGATACGCAGTATTTT	CASSLTTRGPDTQYF
TRBV7-2	-	TRBJ1-1	TGTGCCAGCAGCTTAACGTCCGGCTGGAGCACTGAAGCTTTCTTT	CASSLTSGWSTEAFF
TRBV5-1	-	TRBJ2-2	TGCGCCAGCAGCTGGGGAGACAGGGAGGTCGGGGAGCTGTTTTTT	CASSWGDREVGELFF
TRBV12-1	-	TRBJ2-2	TGTGCCAGCAGCTTCACGGGATTGAACACCGGGGAGCTGTTTTTT	CASSFTGLNTGELFF
TRBV4-1	-	TRBJ1-2	TGCGCCAGCAGCCAAGAGGGGGGGCGTGTGTATGGCTACACCTTC	CASSQEGGRVYGYTF
TRBV25-1	-	TRBJ2-7	TGTGCCAGCAGTGAGGGAAACAGGGTAGACGAGCAGTACTTC	CASSEGNRVDEQYF
TRBV2	-	TRBJ2-7	TGTGCCAGCAGTGAGGGGCACGGTTATTGGGAGCAGTACTTC	CASSEGHGYWEQYF
TRBV25-1	TRBD2	TRBJ2-5	TGTGCCAGCAGTGAACTACTAGCGGGGGGGCCCGGAGAGACCCAGTACTTC	CASSELLAGGPGETQYF
TRBV29-1	TRBD1	TRBJ1-2	TGCAGCGTTGCCAGGACAGGGCTGGGCTACACCTTC	CSVARTGLGYTF
TRBV18	TRBD1	TRBJ1-2	TGTGCCAGCTCACCTCCGGGACAGACGGGCTATGGCTACACCTTC	CASSPPGQTGYGYTF
TRBV10-2	-	TRBJ2-2	TGCGCCAGCAGTGAAGTAGCTGGGGAGCTGTTTTTT	CASSEVAGELFF
TRBV19	TRBD1	TRBJ1-2	TGTGCCAGTAGTCCACAGGGGAACTATGGCTACACCTTC	CASSPQGNYGYTF
TRBV6-5	-	TRBJ1-4	TGTGCCAGCAGCTACCGCAGGTCAACTAATGAAAAACTGTTTTTT	CASSYRRSTNEKLFF
TRBV10-3	-	TRBJ2-3	TGTGCCGTCAGGGTACGGGACACAGATACGCAGTATTTT	CAVRVRDTDTQYF
TRBV27	TRBD2	TRBJ2-3	TGTGCCAGCAAATCCCGGGACTACACAGATACGCAGTATTTT	CASKSRDYTDTQYF
TRBV5-6	TRBD1	TRBJ1-3	TGTGCCAGCAGCCGGCCGACAGGGGAAATCTCTGGAAACACCATATATTTT	CASSRPTGEISGNTIYF
TRBV6-5	-	TRBJ1-5	TGTGCCAGCAGTCCCTTAGGGGGGGCGCATCAGCATTTT	CASSPLGGAHQHF
TRBV19	-	TRBJ1-2	TGTGCCAGCCACAGGGAAGGGAACTATGGCTACACCTTC	CASHREGNYGYTF
TRBV9	-	TRBJ2-1	TGTGCCAGCAGCTTTAGGGGCTCCTACAATGAGCAGTTCTTC	CASSFRGSYNEQFF
TRBV6-1	-	TRBJ1-4	TGTGCCAGCAAATGGGCAGGACATAATGAAAAACTGTTTTTT	CASKWAGHNEKLFF